The sequence of this T cell receptor (beta chain) was determined in a study of T-cell reconstitution after alpha-beta-depleted transplantation in children. Broader study findings: Recipient T cells and thymic progenitors that survived gave rise to the high TCRbeta diversity observed at day 60 in some patients. Two months or so post-transplant, alpha-beta T cells reportedly derived from several hundred expanded graft clones. The authors attributed T-cell counts and diversity one year after transplant mostly to newly produced T cells.

This clonotype was picked up many times. Antigen specificity is unknown. Researchers prepared the TCRbeta library using unique molecular identifiers, the study reports. TCRdb re-called the PCR reads through MiXCR, storing one row per CDR3 protein. This sample has about 110,000 distinct CDR3 sequences, with under 30% found just once. Per germline, CDR1 DFQATT and CDR2 SNEGSKA (reference sequence). The CDR3 sequence is 13 residues long. V gave up 0 bases and J gave up 2 bases, with 8 bases separating them. The chain links TRBV20-1 to TRBJ2-7, with D hard to call. The sequencing used PBMCs, mostly from graft donor cells, collected 180 days after TCRalphabeta/CD19-depleted stem cell transplant. This TCR was sampled from a male patient between 2 and 15 years old who had a stem cell transplant for chronic granulomatous disease, so the T cells may come from the graft donor. The CDR3 protein is CSARDSAAYEQYF. DNA of the CDR3: TGCAGTGCTAGAGATTCGGCCGCCTACGAGCAGTACTTC.